This T cell receptor (beta chain) comes out of a study of blood T cell repertoires in COVID-19. Whole-study context: Samples came from the United States, Italy and Spain, spanning acute and convalescent COVID-19.

Deletions cut 7 bases from V and 2 bases from J, with 13 bases between. Germline V gene lookup returns CDR1 SGHRS and CDR2 YFSETQ. The CDR3 runs 14 residues. Clones were sequenced by immunoSEQ multiplex PCR, and TCRdb holds only the in-frame ones, with some missing. This sample carries under 250,000 clones, approximately 82% of them seen once, and the ten largest clones take approximately 2.5%. This receptor was identified in a woman aged 70-85 years with active or convalescent COVID-19. The chain joins TRBV5-1 to TRBJ1-3; a weak D match, TRBD1 (5 bases). The specimen was peripheral blood. The CDR3 loop is CASGPGTPGNTIYF. The CDR3 nucleotides are TGCGCCAGCGGGCCAGGGACTCCTGGAAACACCATATATTTT.